The T cell receptor beta chain described here comes from a study of metastatic and nonmetastatic thyroid tumors. Study details: Patients with malignant and benign thyroid disease provided blood and tumor or nodule tissue, whose repertoires were compared.

On this clone: Its target is unknown.

Study-wide results and caveats: According to reports, the diversity of TCR beta was significantly higher in malignant thyroid tumors than in benign nodules, and this held in both blood and tumor samples.

In the original processing: CDR3 differences across clinicopathological groups were used to build a distant-metastasis classifier for papillary thyroid cancer. TCRdb reanalyzed the PCR reads via MiXCR. The V and J calls here are based on TCRdb, not the publication. The data show around 61,000 clones, 25% to 35% seen once. Treatment of any kind had been given to no patient before thyroid surgery. The sequence derives from a female donor with papillary thyroid cancer or a benign thyroid nodule (not recorded which). Some clones in this sample may be carry-over from other donors' samples. Sequenced: blood.

For the CDR3, the DNA is TGCAGTGGGCCAAAAGCGAGCACCGGGGAGCTGTTTTTT. Amino acids: CSGPKASTGELFF. This chain connects TRBV20-1 to TRBJ2-2; D is uncertain. V was pared by 7 bases and J by 4 bases, with 13 bases between. Germline lookup yields CDR1 DFQATT and CDR2 SNEGSKA (reference sequence). The CDR3 is 13 residues long.